This T cell receptor beta chain was observed in a study of blood T cell repertoires in COVID-19. This CDR3 comprises 13 residues. Between the trimmed V and J ends, which lost 1 base and 2 bases, there was a span of 6 bases. The germline V gene encodes CDR1 LNHDA and CDR2 SQIVND (reference sequence). For this clone: Other DNA sequences in this specimen translate into the identical CDR3.

Profiling relied on immunoSEQ multiplex PCR, and the TCRdb table lists in-frame clones only, not all of them. The sample lists roughly 200,000 clones; roughly 86% were seen once. Sequences were obtained from peripheral blood. The chain carries TRBV19 and TRBJ2-7; D is uncertain. This clonotype was sampled from a woman aged 50 to 60 with COVID-19, enrolled during active disease. The CDR3 sequence: CASSIGQAYEQYF. CDR3 nucleotide sequence: TGTGCCAGTAGTATAGGGCAGGCCTACGAGCAGTACTTC.